A single sample gave rise to the 3 T cell receptor beta chains below, sequenced in a study of blood T cell repertoires in COVID-19. The assay was immunoSEQ multiplex PCR, and TCRdb's table has in-frame clones only and misses some. The repertoire holds roughly 150,000 clones, with roughly 90% as singletons. The sample comprised peripheral blood. Every receptor here comes from a man aged 18 to 29 with COVID-19, enrolled during active disease.

V gene TRBV7-8 combines with J gene TRBJ2-5, with D perhaps TRBD2 (5 bases). Germline loops: CDR1 SGHVS, CDR2 FQNEAQ. V was shortened by 8 bases and J by 4 bases, with 20 bases between the two germline ends. This CDR3 contains 15 residues. The CDR3 is CASVRRGLGPETQYF. The CDR3 DNA reads as TGTGCCAGCGTCCGACGGGGTCTAGGGCCAGAGACCCAGTACTTC.

The V call is TRBV23-1, the J call TRBJ1-5, with 10 bases identical to TRBD1. TRBV23-1 is sorted into the ORF group, with uncertain function. The ends lost 0 bases at V and 3 bases at J; junction bases unmatched: 8. The CDR3 spans 18 residues. CDR3 sequence reads: CASSQSGTGALVNQPQHF. The CDR3, as DNA: TGCGCCAGCAGTCAATCGGGGACAGGGGCCCTAGTCAATCAGCCCCAGCATTTT.

V is TRBV30 and J is TRBJ2-7, with 10 bases that match TRBD1. Germline V lookup: CDR1 GTSNPN, CDR2 SVGIG (reference sequence). This CDR3 is 18 amino acids long. Unmatched junction bases numbered 12, after V lost 1 base and J lost 0 bases. The CDR3 region has the DNA TGTGCCTGGAGTGGGACAGGGGGTAGGGGCTATGACTCCTACGAGCAGTACTTC. It yields the protein CAWSGTGGRGYDSYEQYF.